This T cell receptor (beta chain) came from a study of T-cell reconstitution after alpha-beta-depleted transplantation in children. With regard to this clonotype: Its antigen is still unknown.

Construction of the TCRbeta library involved unique molecular identifiers. TCRdb redid the calling of the PCR reads with MiXCR, one entry per CDR3 protein. The sample records about 1,000,000 distinct CDR3 sequences, about 26% being singletons. General observations from the study: Reportedly, roughly two months post-transplant, alpha-beta T cells arose from several hundred expanded graft clones. One year post-transplant, T-cell counts and diversity were largely derived from T cells produced anew.

The CDR3 extends over 12 amino acids. The V gene lost 5 bases and the J gene lost 6 bases, with 11 bases spanning the gap. Looked up from germline, CDR1 is LGHDT and CDR2 is YNNKEL (reference sequence). The sequence came from a boy in the first two years of life who had a stem cell transplant for SCID, so the T cells may come from the graft donor. This specimen consisted of PBMCs, mostly from graft donor cells, obtained 360 days after TCRalphabeta/CD19-depleted stem cell transplant. The chain joins TRBV3-1 to TRBJ2-7; TRBD2 might be the D (6 bases). As DNA, the CDR3 is TGTGCCAGCAGCTCTCGGGACTCCGAGCAGTACTTC. Encoded protein: CASSSRDSEQYF.